These 7 T cell receptor beta chains share one sample of origin, sequenced in a study of T cell repertoires in cytomegalovirus infection. Which antigens these TCRs recognize remains unknown. TCRdb passed the reads through MiXCR, listing each CDR3 protein once. The profile shows about 360,000 distinct CDR3 sequences, around a third of them singletons. Material: cultured PBMCs, obtained from culture after CMV antigen stimulation. All receptors derive from a human donor in good health (CMV status not recorded). Some clones in this sample may be carry-over from other donors' samples.

This clonotype was seen many times. This chain uses TRBV7-2 with TRBJ2-7; tentative D call: TRBD2 (6 bases). The CDR3 extends over 15 amino acids. Germline V gives CDR1 SGHTA, CDR2 FQGNSA. V was trimmed by 1 base and J by 7 bases, leaving 17 bases between them. This CDR3 is CASSLVVGGAGEQYF. DNA of the CDR3: TGTGCCAGCAGCTTAGTTGTAGGTGGGGCGGGGGAGCAGTACTTC.

The rearrangement joins TRBV6-5 to TRBJ1-5; D remains unclear. From germline, CDR1 is MNHEY and CDR2 SVGAGI. The CDR3 is made up of 13 amino acids. With 4 bases removed from V and 7 bases from J, the gap between germline ends came to 11 bases. DNA of the CDR3: TGTGCCAGCAGTTTCCGGGTTGACCAGCCCCAGCATTTT. It encodes CASSFRVDQPQHF.

This chain uses TRBV11-2 with TRBJ2-2, with a possible D match to TRBD1 (6 bases). Trimming took off 3 bases at V and 4 bases at J, with 15 bases between the two ends. The germline CDR1 and CDR2 sequences are SGHAT and FQNNGV. The CDR3 sequence is 16 residues long. The CDR3 here is CASSFIRTGSTGELFF. The CDR3 bases are TGTGCCAGCAGCTTTATACGAACAGGGTCCACCGGGGAGCTGTTTTTT. Full variable domain (missing parts from reference TRBV11-2 and TRBJ2-2): EAGVAQSPRYKIIEKRQSVAFWCNPISGHATLYWYQQILGQGPKLLIQFQNNGVVDDSQLPKDRFSAERLKGVDSTLKIQPAKLEDSAVYLCASSFIRTGSTGELFFGEGSRLTVL.

The CDR3 is CAIRSDRVGNTEAFF. DNA of the CDR3: TGTGCCATCAGATCGGACAGGGTAGGGAACACTGAAGCTTTCTTT. V is TRBV10-3 and J is TRBJ1-1; 8 nucleotides match TRBD1. The CDR3 loop spans 15 amino acids. Germline V gene sequence: CDR1 ENHRY, CDR2 SYGVKD. Trimming cost V 6 bases and J 1 base; bases outside gene matches: 7.

The chain joins TRBV29-1 to TRBJ2-7; possibly TRBD1 or TRBD2 for D (5 bases each). V shed 6 bases and J shed 4 bases, with 10 bases lying between them. The germline CDR1 and CDR2 sequences are SQVTM and ANQGSEA. This CDR3 contains 11 residues. In DNA, the CDR3 is TGCAGCGTCGGGACCGTATACGAGCAGTACGTC. This sequence encodes CSVGTVYEQYV.

This chain joins TRBV7-9 and TRBJ1-1; D remains ambiguous. Looked up from germline, CDR1 is SEHNR and CDR2 is FQNEAQ (reference sequence). The CDR3 has 11 amino acids. V lost 4 bases to trimming and J lost 7 bases, with 7 bases between them. The CDR3 reads CASSSGIEAFF. The CDR3 DNA is TGTGCCAGCAGCTCCGGCATTGAAGCTTTCTTT. The entire variable domain, with the rest obtained from reference TRBV7-9 and TRBJ1-1, is as follows: DTGVSQNPRHKITKRGQNVTFRCDPISEHNRLYWYRQTLGQGPEFLTYFQNEAQLEKSRLLSDRFSAERPKGSFSTLEIQRTEQGDSAMYLCASSSGIEAFFGQGTRLTVV.

V and J are TRBV7-4 and TRBJ1-1; D gene ambiguous. The CDR3 totals 12 residues. The V gene lost 5 bases and the J gene lost 5 bases, with 9 bases spanning the gap. Looked up from germline, CDR1 is SGHVT and CDR2 is SQSDAQ. The CDR3 nucleotides are TGTGCCAGCAGCCGATTGGTGACTGAAGCTTTCTTT. Translating gives CASSRLVTEAFF.